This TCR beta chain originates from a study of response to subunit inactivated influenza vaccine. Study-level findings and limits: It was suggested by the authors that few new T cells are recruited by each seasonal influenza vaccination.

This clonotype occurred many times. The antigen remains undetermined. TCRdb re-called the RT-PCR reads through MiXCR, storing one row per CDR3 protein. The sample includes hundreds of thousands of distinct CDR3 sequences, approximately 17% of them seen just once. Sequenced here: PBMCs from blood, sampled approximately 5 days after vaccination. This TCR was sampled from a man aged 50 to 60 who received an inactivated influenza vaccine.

CDR3 sequence (DNA): TGTGCCATCAGATTAGCGGAAATCAACAATGAGCAGTTCTTC. Amino acids: CAIRLAEINNEQFF. This sequence joins TRBV10-3 and TRBJ2-1, with TRBD2 as a possible D gene (6 bases). This CDR3 has 14 residues. Germline lookup yields CDR1 ENHRY and CDR2 SYGVKD. Trimming left V 6 bases short and J 5 bases short, with 14 bases between.